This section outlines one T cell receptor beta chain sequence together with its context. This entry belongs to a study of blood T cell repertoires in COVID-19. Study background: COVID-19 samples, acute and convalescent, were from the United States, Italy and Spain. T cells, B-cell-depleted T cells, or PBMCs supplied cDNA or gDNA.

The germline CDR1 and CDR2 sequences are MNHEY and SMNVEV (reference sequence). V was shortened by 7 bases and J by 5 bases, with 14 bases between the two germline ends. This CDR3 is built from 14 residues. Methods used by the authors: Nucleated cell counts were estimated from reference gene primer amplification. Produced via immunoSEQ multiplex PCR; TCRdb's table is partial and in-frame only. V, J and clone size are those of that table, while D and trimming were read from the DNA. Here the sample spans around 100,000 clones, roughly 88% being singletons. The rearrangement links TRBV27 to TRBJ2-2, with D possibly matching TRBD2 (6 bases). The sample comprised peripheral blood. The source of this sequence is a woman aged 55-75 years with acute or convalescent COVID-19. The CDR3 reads CASTLASPTGELFF. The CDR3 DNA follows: TGTGCCAGCACACTAGCCAGCCCTACCGGGGAGCTGTTTTTT.